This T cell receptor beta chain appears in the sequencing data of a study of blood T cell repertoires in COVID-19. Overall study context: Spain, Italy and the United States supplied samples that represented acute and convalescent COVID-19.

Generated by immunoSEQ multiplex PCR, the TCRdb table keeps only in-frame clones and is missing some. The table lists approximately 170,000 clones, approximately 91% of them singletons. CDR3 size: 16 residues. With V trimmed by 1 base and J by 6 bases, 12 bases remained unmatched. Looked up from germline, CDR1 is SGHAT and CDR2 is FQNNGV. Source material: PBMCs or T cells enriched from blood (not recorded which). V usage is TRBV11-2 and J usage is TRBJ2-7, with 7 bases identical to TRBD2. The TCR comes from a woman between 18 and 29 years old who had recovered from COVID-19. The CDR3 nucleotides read TGTGCCAGCAGCTTAGTAAGTGGGAGGGCCACCGGCGAGCAGTACTTC. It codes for CASSLVSGRATGEQYF. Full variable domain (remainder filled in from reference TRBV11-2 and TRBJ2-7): EAGVAQSPRYKIIEKRQSVAFWCNPISGHATLYWYQQILGQGPKLLIQFQNNGVVDDSQLPKDRFSAERLKGVDSTLKIQPAKLEDSAVYLCASSLVSGRATGEQYFGPGTRLTVT.